This is a list of T cell receptor beta chains from one sample in a study of blood T cell repertoires in COVID-19. TCRdb's table, derived via immunoSEQ multiplex PCR, lists solely in-frame clones and lacks some. The data show approximately 65,000 clones, with roughly 70% seen just once and around half held by the top ten. Material for sequencing was PBMCs or T cells enriched from blood (not recorded which). The source is a woman aged 55-75 years who had been exposed to COVID-19. CDR3s include the opening cysteine and the closing phenylalanine or tryptophan. D genes are given only for firm matches. Size tells how often a clone was seen (once, few, many) or the class of an expanded clone, and some rows leave it out.

v_call,d_call,j_call,clone_size,cdr3_nt,cdr3_aa
TRBV28,TRBD2,TRBJ2-1,.,TGTGCCAGCCGTCGGACTAGCGGGACCTACAATGAGCAGTTCTTC,CASRRTSGTYNEQFF
TRBV29-1,.,TRBJ1-5,.,TGCAGCGTTGGAGGAGGGGATCAGCCCCAGCATTTT,CSVGGGDQPQHF
TRBV9,TRBD2,TRBJ2-6,.,TGTGCCAGCAGCGACCCCGGGACTAGCGGGAGGGTCTACTCCGGGGCCAACGTCCTGACTTTC,CASSDPGTSGRVYSGANVLTF
TRBV6-5,.,TRBJ2-7,.,TGTGCCAGCAGGCCGGACACCTCCTACGAGCAGTACTTC,CASRPDTSYEQYF
TRBV19,.,TRBJ2-2,.,TGTGCCAGTAGTCCGGGTACCGGGGAGCTGTTTTTT,CASSPGTGELFF
TRBV28,.,TRBJ2-2,.,TGTGCCAGCAGAATGGAGGGGGAGCTGTTTTTT,CASRMEGELFF
TRBV2,TRBD1,TRBJ2-7,.,TGTGCCAGCAGCTCAAGACAGGGTGGCGAGCAGTACTTC,CASSSRQGGEQYF
TRBV11-1,TRBD1,TRBJ1-4,.,TGTGCCAGCAGCGAAGGGACAGGGCGCGAAAAACTGTTTTTT,CASSEGTGREKLFF
TRBV5-4,TRBD2,TRBJ2-7,.,TGTGCCAGCAGCAAACTAGCGGGAGACTACGAGCAGTACTTC,CASSKLAGDYEQYF
TRBV7-2,TRBD1,TRBJ1-1,.,TGTGCCAGCAGCTACAAAGACAGGGGCGAAGCTTTCTTT,CASSYKDRGEAFF
TRBV3-1/TRBV3-2,TRBD1,TRBJ1-2,.,TGTGCCAGCAGCTGGCGGGACAGGAGGAACTATGGCTACACCTTC,CASSWRDRRNYGYTF
TRBV20-1,.,TRBJ2-7,.,TGCAGTGCTAGAGATCTCGAGCAGTACTTC,CSARDLEQYF
TRBV6-2/TRBV6-3,.,TRBJ2-3,.,TGTGCCAGCAGTTCGGACAAGGGGCCCTTATTT,CASSSDKGPLF
TRBV6-5,TRBD1,TRBJ1-4,many,TGTGCCAGCAGCCTTTCCGGGACAGCTAATGAAAAACTGTTTTTT,CASSLSGTANEKLFF
TRBV18,.,TRBJ2-1,.,TGTGCCAGCTCCCACGGAGGGGATGAGCAGTTCTTC,CASSHGGDEQFF